The T cell receptor (beta chain) described here comes from a study of cytomegalovirus exposure and HLA in healthy donors. Findings of the study overall: Cytomegalovirus association was assigned to 170 or so TCR beta chains. TCR beta V- and J-gene trimming was later associated with a missense DCLRE1C variant.

The PCR had 60 Vbeta and 13 Jbeta primers. Repertoires were generated with immunoSEQ multiplex PCR, while TCRdb's copy carries only in-frame clones and drops some. The sample features 150,000 to 200,000 clones, with about 6% in its top ten. V lost 2 bases and J lost 4, with 14 bases in between. This CDR3 has 16 residues. Germline lookup yields CDR1 MNHNY and CDR2 SVGAGI (reference sequence). As regards this clone: No antigen is known for it.

The receptor was derived from a man aged 30 to 39 in good health and CMV-seronegative. Sample: PBMCs. This chain uses TRBV6-6 with TRBJ1-4, with D possibly TRBD1 on 5 matching bases. The CDR3 DNA reads TGTGCCAGCAGTTACGGCGGGGCTGGGGGTAATGAAAAACTGTTTTTT. The encoded protein is CASSYGGAGGNEKLFF.